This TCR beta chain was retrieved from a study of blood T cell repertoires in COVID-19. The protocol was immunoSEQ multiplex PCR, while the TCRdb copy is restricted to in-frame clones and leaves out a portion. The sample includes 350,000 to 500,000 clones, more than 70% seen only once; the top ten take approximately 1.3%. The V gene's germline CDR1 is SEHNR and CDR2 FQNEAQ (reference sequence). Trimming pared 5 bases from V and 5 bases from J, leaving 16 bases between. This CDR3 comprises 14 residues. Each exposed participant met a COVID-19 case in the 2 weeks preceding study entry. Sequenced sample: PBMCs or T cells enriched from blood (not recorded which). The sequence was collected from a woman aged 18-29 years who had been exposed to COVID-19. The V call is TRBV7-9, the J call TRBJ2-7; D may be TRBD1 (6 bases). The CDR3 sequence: CASSVVGTPHEQYF. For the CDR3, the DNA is TGTGCCAGCAGCGTCGTGGGGACACCCCACGAGCAGTACTTC.